Below, 17 T cell receptor beta chains from the same sample are listed, as sequenced in a study of cytomegalovirus exposure and HLA in healthy donors. Sequencing was performed with immunoSEQ multiplex PCR; in TCRdb, only in-frame clones are kept and a portion is missing. The sample comprises roughly 260,000 clones, nearly 90% of which are singletons, and under 0.4% rests with the top ten. Sequenced sample: PBMCs. These receptor sequences come from a young woman in good health and CMV-seronegative.

The DNA for the CDR3 is TGTGCCAGTAGTATTTACTCCGGGGTCGGACATGGCTACACCTTC. Protein sequence: CASSIYSGVGHGYTF. The rearrangement joins TRBV19 to TRBJ1-2, with unresolved D. The CDR3 runs to 15 residues. Germline V gives CDR1 LNHDA, CDR2 SQIVND (reference sequence). V lost 3 bases to trimming and J lost 6 bases, with 17 bases between them.

Regarding this clone: This specimen includes other DNA sequences encoding the same CDR3. The chain couples TRBV27 to TRBJ2-1, with D perhaps matching TRBD1 (6 bases). Germline values: CDR1 MNHEY, CDR2 SMNVEV (reference sequence). This CDR3 has 13 residues. Trimming stripped 4 bases from V and 4 bases from J, with 8 bases between. The DNA for the CDR3 is TGTGCCAGCAGTTCGCAGGGGTACAATGAGCAGTTCTTC. Translated, it gives CASSSQGYNEQFF.

The chain joins TRBV29-1 to TRBJ2-5; weak D call: TRBD2 (6 bases). The germline V and J ends were trimmed by 7 bases and 3 bases, with 12 bases remaining between them. CDR3 length equals 12 residues. Per germline, CDR1 SQVTM and CDR2 ANQGSEA. The CDR3, as DNA: TGCAGCGCTGGCAGGGAGGAAGAGACCCAGTACTTC. It specifies CSAGREEETQYF. The whole variable domain, filled in from reference TRBV29-1 and TRBJ2-5, reads SAVISQKPSRDICQRGTSLTIQCQVDSQVTMMFWYRQQPGQSLTLIATANQGSEATYESGFVIDKFPISRPNLTFSTLTVSNMSPEDSSIYLCSAGREEETQYFGPGTRLLVL.

This clone was observed a handful of times. The V gene is TRBV7-9, the J gene TRBJ2-1; 13 bases map to TRBD2. The V and J ends lost 2 bases and 6 bases, in that order; junction bases with no gene match: 10. Germline assignment: CDR1 SEHNR and CDR2 FQNEAQ (reference sequence). This CDR3 is 18 amino acids long. The DNA of the CDR3 is TGTGCCAGCAGCTTACCTCCACGACTAGCGGGGGGCCTCAATGAGCAGTTCTTC. Translated: CASSLPPRLAGGLNEQFF.

This sequence joins TRBV7-3 and TRBJ2-2; D remains unclear. Germline CDR1 SGHTA, CDR2 FQGTGA. The CDR3 sequence is 14 residues long. V was pared by 4 bases and J by 4 bases, with 10 bases between. The CDR3 is CASSSSVVTGELFF. The CDR3 DNA is TGTGCCAGCAGCTCGTCGGTTGTCACCGGGGAGCTGTTTTTT.

The rearrangement joins TRBV28 to TRBJ1-5, with D possibly matching TRBD1 (6 bases). This CDR3 contains 15 residues. The germline V gene has CDR1 MDHEN and CDR2 SYDVKM. V lost 4 bases and J 2 bases, leaving 12 bases between the germline ends. DNA for the CDR3: TGTGCCAGCAGTTCAGGGACATTGGGCAATCAGCCCCAGCATTTT. It translates to CASSSGTLGNQPQHF.

This chain uses TRBV10-3 with TRBJ2-4; 11 bases align to TRBD1. This CDR3 is built from 15 residues. Germline V gene data show CDR1 as ENHRY and CDR2 as SYGVKD. Germline trimming cut 5 bases from V and 5 bases from J; bases unmatched to any gene: 5. The CDR3 sequence: CAISTGTGGENIQYF. Here the CDR3 DNA reads TGTGCCATCAGTACCGGGACAGGGGGTGAAAACATTCAGTACTTC.

The chain employs TRBV18 and TRBJ2-6, with 8 bases that match TRBD1. Germline trimming cut 5 bases from V and 4 bases from J; bases unmatched to any gene: 4. Germline-derived CDR1 and CDR2 are KGHSH and LQKENI. CDR3 length: 15 residues. CDR3 region: CASSARDRGANVLTF. The CDR3 DNA is TGTGCCAGCTCAGCCCGGGACAGGGGGGCCAACGTCCTGACTTTC.

This chain links TRBV5-1 with TRBJ2-3; D might be TRBD1 (6 bases). V gave up 5 bases and J gave up 1 base, with 14 bases separating them. CDR3 length: 15 amino acids. Germline CDR1 and CDR2: SGHRS and YFSETQ. CDR3: CASRPAGAGTDTQYF. In DNA, the CDR3 is TGCGCCAGCAGACCTGCAGGGGCGGGCACAGATACGCAGTATTTT.

The chain uses TRBV19 and TRBJ2-1; D unresolved. V lost 5 bases and J 8 bases, leaving 16 bases between the germline ends. Looked up from germline, CDR1 is LNHDA and CDR2 is SQIVND (reference sequence). The CDR3 is 14 residues long. The CDR3 is CASSLLVFGDEQFF. CDR3 nucleotides: TGTGCCAGTAGTCTGCTTGTGTTTGGAGATGAGCAGTTCTTC.

The chain combines TRBV5-6 with TRBJ1-5; no firm D call. The CDR3 runs 15 residues. The germline V and J ends were trimmed by 0 bases and 6 bases, with 13 bases remaining between them. CDR1 is SGHDT, CDR2 YYEEEE, per germline. The CDR3 spells CASSLAQERGQPQHF. CDR3 coding DNA: TGTGCCAGCAGCTTGGCCCAGGAGCGGGGTCAGCCCCAGCATTTT.

The chain carries TRBV10-2 and TRBJ2-7, with a tentative D call TRBD1 (6 bases). This CDR3 region has 15 residues. V lost 0 bases and J lost 2, with 11 bases in between. Germline loops: CDR1 WSHSY, CDR2 SAAADI. Written as DNA, the CDR3 is TGCGCCAGCAGTGAGTCGGGGGCAGGGGCCTACGAGCAGTACTTC. It is translated as CASSESGAGAYEQYF.

The chain combines TRBV27 with TRBJ2-7; a weak D match, TRBD1 (6 bases). Germline values: CDR1 MNHEY, CDR2 SMNVEV (reference sequence). CDR3 length: 12 residues. V lost 6 bases and J 2 bases, leaving 8 bases between the germline ends. The CDR3 spells CASSKGAYEQYF. The CDR3, as DNA: TGTGCCAGCAGCAAGGGGGCCTACGAGCAGTACTTC.

The chain carries TRBV5-1 and TRBJ2-5, with 7 bases matching TRBD2. This CDR3 is built from 13 residues. Germline V gene lookup returns CDR1 SGHRS and CDR2 YFSETQ. V was clipped by 1 base and J by 5 bases; unmatched bases: 2. For the CDR3, the DNA is TGCGCCAGCAGCTTGTCCGGGGGGGAGACCCAGTACTTC. Translated: CASSLSGGETQYF.

The gene calls are TRBV27 and TRBJ2-5; weak D call: TRBD1 (5 bases). The germline CDR1 and CDR2 sequences are MNHEY and SMNVEV (reference sequence). The CDR3 runs 16 residues. V shed 6 bases and J shed 5 bases, with 22 bases lying between them. CDR3: CASRADFGASWETQYF. In DNA form, the CDR3 reads TGTGCCAGCAGAGCAGACTTTGGGGCGTCTTGGGAGACCCAGTACTTC.

The chain uses TRBV5-4 and TRBJ1-5, with D hard to call. CDR3 length equals 18 residues. Germline CDR1 and CDR2: SGHNT and YYREEE (reference sequence). V was shortened by 1 base and J by 4 bases, with 21 bases between the two germline ends. The CDR3 sequence is CASSLLTFALAGNQPQHF. CDR3 DNA: TGTGCCAGCAGCTTGTTGACTTTTGCCTTAGCGGGAAATCAGCCCCAGCATTTT. Filled out from reference TRBV5-4 and TRBJ1-5, the complete variable domain reads ETGVTQSPTHLIKTRGQQVTLRCSSQSGHNTVSWYQQALGQGPQFIFQYYREEENGRGNFPPRFSGLQFPNYSSELNVNALELDDSALYLCASSLLTFALAGNQPQHFGDGTRLSIL.

The gene calls are TRBV5-6 and TRBJ2-7; TRBD2 is a possible D gene (6 bases). This CDR3 is 16 amino acids long. Trimming pared 4 bases from V and 0 bases from J, leaving 17 bases between. Looked up from germline, CDR1 is SGHDT and CDR2 is YYEEEE. The CDR3 sequence is CASSPLAGTSSYEQYV. DNA of the CDR3: TGTGCCAGCAGCCCACTAGCCGGGACGAGCTCCTACGAGCAGTACGTC.